There are many counts of the clone carrying this TCR beta chain. Its antigen is unknown. These data are taken from a study of T-cell reconstitution after alpha-beta-depleted transplantation in children. Study outcomes and limitations: Roughly two months post-transplant, alpha-beta T cells reportedly originated from several hundred graft clones that had expanded. Newly made T cells mostly supplied T-cell counts and diversity one year after transplant. After transplant, high TCRbeta diversity at day 60 in some patients arose from surviving recipient T cells and thymic progenitors.

V shed 5 bases and J shed 10 bases, with 9 bases lying between them. The CDR3 length is 12 residues. Unique molecular identifiers were used in preparing the TCRbeta library. TCRdb fed the PCR reads into MiXCR, producing one record per CDR3 protein. The data contain 140,000 to 150,000 distinct CDR3 sequences, about 9% of them singletons. This chain connects TRBV12-3 or TRBV12-4 to TRBJ1-6; D uncertain. Sequences were derived from PBMCs, mostly from graft donor cells, sampled 180 days after TCRalphabeta/CD19-depleted stem cell transplant. The receptor was derived from a female patient aged 2 to 10 who had a stem cell transplant for congenital amegakaryocytic thrombocytopenia, so the T cells may come from the graft donor. CDR3 nucleotide sequence: TGTGCCAGCAGTCAGAGTCGATCACCCCTCCACTTT. Translation: CASSQSRSPLHF.